This T cell receptor (beta chain) was recorded in a study of T cell changes during pregnancy in multiple sclerosis. This table comes from immunoSEQ multiplex PCR, and its TCRdb copy is limited to in-frame clones, with some not included. The table includes under 90,000 clones, roughly 90% detected once. CDR3 length: 14 amino acids. With V trimmed by 7 bases and J by 2 bases, 3 bases remained unmatched. Germline values: CDR1 SNHLY, CDR2 FYNNEI. Here the sequenced sample was peripheral blood, taken after pregnancy. This TCR was sampled from a female donor in good health, enrolled as a control in a pregnancy study. This chain uses TRBV2 with TRBJ2-2; 8 bases line up with TRBD1. The CDR3 DNA follows: TGTGCCAGCATTCAGGGGGCAAACACCGGGGAGCTGTTTTTT. It specifies CASIQGANTGELFF.